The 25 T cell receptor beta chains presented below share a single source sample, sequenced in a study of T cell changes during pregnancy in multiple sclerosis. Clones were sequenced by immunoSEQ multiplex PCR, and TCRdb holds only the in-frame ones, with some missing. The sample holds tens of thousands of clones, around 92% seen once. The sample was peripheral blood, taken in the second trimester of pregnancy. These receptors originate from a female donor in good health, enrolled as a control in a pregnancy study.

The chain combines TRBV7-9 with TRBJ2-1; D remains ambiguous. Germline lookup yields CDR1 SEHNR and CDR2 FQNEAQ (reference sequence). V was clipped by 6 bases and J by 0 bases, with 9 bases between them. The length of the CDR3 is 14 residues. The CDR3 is CASRVLSSYNEQFF. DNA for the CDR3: TGTGCCAGCAGAGTACTAAGCTCCTACAATGAGCAGTTCTTC.

CDR3 nucleotides: TGTGCCAGCAGCCAAGGGGATGGATCCACAGGGTACCCTTATGGCTACACCTTC. Translation gives CASSQGDGSTGYPYGYTF. V gene TRBV4-2 combines with J gene TRBJ1-2, with D perhaps matching TRBD1 (6 bases). This CDR3 region has 18 residues. Germline-derived CDR1 and CDR2 are LGHNA and YNFKEQ. V lost 1 base and J 5 bases, leaving 23 bases between the germline ends.

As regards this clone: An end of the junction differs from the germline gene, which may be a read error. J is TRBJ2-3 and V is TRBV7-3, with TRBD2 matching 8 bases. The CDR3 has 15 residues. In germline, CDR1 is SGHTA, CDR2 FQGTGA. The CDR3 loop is CASSLTGGGADTQYF. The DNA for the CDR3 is TGTGCCAGCAGCCTAACGGGGGGGGGCGCAGATACGCAGTATTTT.

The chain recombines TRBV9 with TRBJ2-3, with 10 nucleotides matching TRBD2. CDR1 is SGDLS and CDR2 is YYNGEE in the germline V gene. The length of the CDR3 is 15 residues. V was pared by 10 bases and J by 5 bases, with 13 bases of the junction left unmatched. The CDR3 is CARKAGGPMRDTQYF. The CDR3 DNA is TGTGCCCGCAAAGCGGGGGGGCCTATGAGAGATACGCAGTATTTT.

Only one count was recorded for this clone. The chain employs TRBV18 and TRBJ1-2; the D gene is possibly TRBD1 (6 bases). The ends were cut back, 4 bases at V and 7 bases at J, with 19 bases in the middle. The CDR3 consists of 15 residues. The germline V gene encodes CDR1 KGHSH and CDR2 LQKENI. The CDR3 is CASSQEDRNSGGYTF. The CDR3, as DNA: TGTGCCAGCTCACAAGAGGACAGAAACTCGGGTGGCTACACCTTC.

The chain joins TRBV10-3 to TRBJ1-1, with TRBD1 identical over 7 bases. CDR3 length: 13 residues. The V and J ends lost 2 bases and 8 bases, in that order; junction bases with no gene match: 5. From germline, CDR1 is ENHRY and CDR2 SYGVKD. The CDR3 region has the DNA TGTGCCATCAGTGAGGGGACAGTTCCAGAAGCTTTCTTT. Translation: CAISEGTVPEAFF.

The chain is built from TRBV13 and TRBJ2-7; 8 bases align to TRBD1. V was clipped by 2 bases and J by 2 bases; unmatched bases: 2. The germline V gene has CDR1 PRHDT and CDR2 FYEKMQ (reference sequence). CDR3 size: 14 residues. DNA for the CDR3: TGTGCCAGCAGCTTACGGACAGGGACCTACGAGCAGTACTTC. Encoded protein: CASSLRTGTYEQYF.

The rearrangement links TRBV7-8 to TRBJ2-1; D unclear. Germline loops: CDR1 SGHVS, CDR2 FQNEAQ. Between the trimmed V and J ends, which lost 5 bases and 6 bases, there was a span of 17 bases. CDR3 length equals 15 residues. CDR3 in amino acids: CASSADSPSRNEQFF. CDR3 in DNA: TGTGCCAGCAGCGCTGACTCCCCGAGCCGCAATGAGCAGTTCTTC.

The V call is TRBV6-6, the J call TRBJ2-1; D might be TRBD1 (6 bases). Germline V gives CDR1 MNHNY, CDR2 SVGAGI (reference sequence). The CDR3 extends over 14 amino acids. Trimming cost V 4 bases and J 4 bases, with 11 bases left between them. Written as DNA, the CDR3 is TGTGCCAGCAGTTTGGTAGGGGGTTACAATGAGCAGTTCTTC. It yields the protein CASSLVGGYNEQFF.

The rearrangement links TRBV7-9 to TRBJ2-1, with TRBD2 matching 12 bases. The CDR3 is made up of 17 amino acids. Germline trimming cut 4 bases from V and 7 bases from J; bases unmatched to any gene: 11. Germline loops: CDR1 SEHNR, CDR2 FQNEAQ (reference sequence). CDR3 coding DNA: TGTGCCAGCAGCTATAAAACTAGCGGGAGGATCCGGAATGAGCAGTTCTTC. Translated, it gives CASSYKTSGRIRNEQFF.

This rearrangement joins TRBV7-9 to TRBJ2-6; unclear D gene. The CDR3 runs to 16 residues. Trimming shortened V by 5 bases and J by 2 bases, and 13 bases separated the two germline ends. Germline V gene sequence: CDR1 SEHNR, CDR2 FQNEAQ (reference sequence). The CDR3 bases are TGTGCCAGCAGCCCTGCCAGAATCCCTGGGGCCAACGTCCTGACTTTC. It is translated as CASSPARIPGANVLTF.

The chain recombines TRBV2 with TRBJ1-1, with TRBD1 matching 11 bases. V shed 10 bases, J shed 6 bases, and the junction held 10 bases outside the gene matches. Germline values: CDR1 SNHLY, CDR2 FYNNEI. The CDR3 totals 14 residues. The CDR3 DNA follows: TGTGCCATTACGGACAGGGGGCGTACCCCTGAAGCTTTCTTT. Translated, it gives CAITDRGRTPEAFF.

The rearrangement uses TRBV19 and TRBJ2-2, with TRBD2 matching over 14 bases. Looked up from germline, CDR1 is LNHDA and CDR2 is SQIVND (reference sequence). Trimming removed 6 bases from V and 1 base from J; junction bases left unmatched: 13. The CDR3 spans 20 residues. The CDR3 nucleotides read TGTGCCAGTAGGGCCGGGACTAGCGGGGGCCGGCCCCTGAACACCGGGGAGCTGTTTTTT. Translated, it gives CASRAGTSGGRPLNTGELFF.

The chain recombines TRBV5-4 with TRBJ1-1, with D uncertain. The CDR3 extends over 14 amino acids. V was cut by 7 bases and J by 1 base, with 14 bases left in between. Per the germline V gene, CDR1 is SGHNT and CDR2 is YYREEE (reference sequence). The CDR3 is CASYPGMENTEAFF. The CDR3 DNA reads TGTGCCAGCTATCCGGGAATGGAGAACACTGAAGCTTTCTTT.

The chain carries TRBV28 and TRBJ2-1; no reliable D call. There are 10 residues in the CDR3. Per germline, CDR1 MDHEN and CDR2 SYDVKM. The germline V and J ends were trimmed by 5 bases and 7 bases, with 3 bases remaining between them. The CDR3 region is CASSRNEQFF. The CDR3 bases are TGTGCCAGCAGTCGGAATGAGCAGTTCTTC.

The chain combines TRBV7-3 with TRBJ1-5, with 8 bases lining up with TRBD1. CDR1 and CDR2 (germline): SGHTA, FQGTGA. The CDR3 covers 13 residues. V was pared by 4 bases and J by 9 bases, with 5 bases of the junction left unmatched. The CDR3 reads CASSSFRGRPQHF. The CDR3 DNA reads TGTGCCAGCAGCTCCTTCAGGGGGCGGCCCCAGCATTTT.

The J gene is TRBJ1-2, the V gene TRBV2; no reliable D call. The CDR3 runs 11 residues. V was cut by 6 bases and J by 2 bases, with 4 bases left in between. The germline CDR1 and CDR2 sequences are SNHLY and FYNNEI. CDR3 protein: CASRQNYGYTF. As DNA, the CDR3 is TGTGCCAGCAGACAGAACTATGGCTACACCTTC. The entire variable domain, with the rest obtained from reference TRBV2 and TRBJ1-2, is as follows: EPEVTQTPSHQVTQMGQEVILRCVPISNHLYFYWYRQILGQKVEFLVSFYNNEISEKSEIFDDQFSVERPDGSNFTLKIRSTKLEDSAMYFCASRQNYGYTFGSGTRLTVV.

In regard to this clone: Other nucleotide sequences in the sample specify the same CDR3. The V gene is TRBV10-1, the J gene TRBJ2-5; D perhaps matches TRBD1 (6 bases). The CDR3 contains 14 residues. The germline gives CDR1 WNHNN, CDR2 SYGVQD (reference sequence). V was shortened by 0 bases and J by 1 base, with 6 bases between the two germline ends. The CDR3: CASSESGGQETQYF. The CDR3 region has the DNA TGCGCCAGCAGTGAGTCAGGGGGCCAAGAGACCCAGTACTTC.

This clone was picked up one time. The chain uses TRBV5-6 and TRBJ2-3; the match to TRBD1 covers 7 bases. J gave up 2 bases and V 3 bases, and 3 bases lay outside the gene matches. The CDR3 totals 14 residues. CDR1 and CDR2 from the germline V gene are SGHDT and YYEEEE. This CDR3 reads CASSYDRATDTQYF. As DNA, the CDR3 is TGTGCCAGCAGCTATGACAGGGCCACAGATACGCAGTATTTT.

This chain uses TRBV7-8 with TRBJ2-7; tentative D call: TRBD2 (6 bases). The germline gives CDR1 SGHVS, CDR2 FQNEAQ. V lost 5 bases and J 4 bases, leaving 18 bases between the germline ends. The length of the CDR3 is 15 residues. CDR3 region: CASSPTSFSGYEQYF. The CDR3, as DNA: TGTGCCAGCAGCCCAACTAGCTTCTCAGGTTACGAGCAGTACTTC.

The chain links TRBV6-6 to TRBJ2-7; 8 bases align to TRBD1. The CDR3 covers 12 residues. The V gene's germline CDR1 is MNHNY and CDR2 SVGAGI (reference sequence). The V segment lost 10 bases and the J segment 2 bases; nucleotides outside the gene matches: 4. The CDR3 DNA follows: TGTGCCACCCGGACAGGGACCTACGAGCAGTACTTC. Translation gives CATRTGTYEQYF.

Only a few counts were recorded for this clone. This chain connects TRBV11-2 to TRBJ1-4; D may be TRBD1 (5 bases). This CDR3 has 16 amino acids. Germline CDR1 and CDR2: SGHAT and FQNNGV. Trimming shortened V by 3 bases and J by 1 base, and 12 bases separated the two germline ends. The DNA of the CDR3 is TGTGCCAGCAGCTTGCGGGGCGGGGGAACTAATGAAAAACTGTTTTTT. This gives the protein CASSLRGGGTNEKLFF.

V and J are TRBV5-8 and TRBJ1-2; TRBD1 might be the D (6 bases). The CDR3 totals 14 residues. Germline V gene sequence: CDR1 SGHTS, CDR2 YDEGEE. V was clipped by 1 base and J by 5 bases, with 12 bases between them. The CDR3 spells CASSLSAGEYGYTF. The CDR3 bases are TGTGCCAGCAGCTTGTCGGCAGGGGAGTATGGCTACACCTTC.

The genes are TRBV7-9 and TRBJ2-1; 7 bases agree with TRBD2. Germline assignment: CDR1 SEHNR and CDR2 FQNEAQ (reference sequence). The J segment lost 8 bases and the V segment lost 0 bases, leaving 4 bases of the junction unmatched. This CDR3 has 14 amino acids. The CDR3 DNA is TGTGCCAGCAGCTTAGCGCGGGGGATTTATGAGCAGTTCTTC. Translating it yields CASSLARGIYEQFF. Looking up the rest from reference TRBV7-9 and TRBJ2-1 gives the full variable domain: DTGVSQNPRHKITKRGQNVTFRCDPISEHNRLYWYRQTLGQGPEFLTYFQNEAQLEKSRLLSDRFSAERPKGSFSTLEIQRTEQGDSAMYLCASSLARGIYEQFFGPGTRLTVL.

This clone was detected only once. CDR3 sequence: CASSLWATYEQYF. In DNA, the CDR3 is TGTGCCAGCAGCTTGTGGGCGACCTACGAGCAGTACTTC. V is TRBV5-6 and J is TRBJ2-7; D uncertain. The CDR3 totals 13 residues. Germline V gives CDR1 SGHDT, CDR2 YYEEEE. Trimming removed 1 base from V and 2 bases from J, with 7 bases in between.